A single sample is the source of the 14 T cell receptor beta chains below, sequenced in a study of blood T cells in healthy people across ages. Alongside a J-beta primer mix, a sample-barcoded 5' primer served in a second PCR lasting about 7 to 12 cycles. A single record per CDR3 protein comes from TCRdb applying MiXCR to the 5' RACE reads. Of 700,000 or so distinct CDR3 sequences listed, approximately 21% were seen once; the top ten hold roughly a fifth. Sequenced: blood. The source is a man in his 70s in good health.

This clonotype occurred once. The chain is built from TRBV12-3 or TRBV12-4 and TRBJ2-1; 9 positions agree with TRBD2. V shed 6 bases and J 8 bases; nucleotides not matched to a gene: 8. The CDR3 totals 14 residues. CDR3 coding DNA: TGTGCCAGCAGCCTGAGGCTAGCGGGGTATGAGCAGTTCTTC. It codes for CASSLRLAGYEQFF.

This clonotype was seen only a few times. Here the CDR3 DNA reads TGTGCCAGCAGCCAAGAAAGTGGGGGTGTGGATGGCTACACCTTC. Protein product: CASSQESGGVDGYTF. V is TRBV14 and J is TRBJ1-2, with a possible D match to TRBD1 (5 bases). V was clipped by 0 bases and J by 6 bases, with 14 bases between them. The CDR3 is 15 amino acids. Germline assignment: CDR1 SGHDN and CDR2 FVKESK. Using reference TRBV14 and TRBJ1-2 for the parts outside the CDR3, the full variable domain is EAGVTQFPSHSVIEKGQTVTLRCDPISGHDNLYWYRRVMGKEIKFLLHFVKESKQDESGMPNNRFLAERTGGTYSTLKVQPAELEDSGVYFCASSQESGGVDGYTFGSGTRLTVV.

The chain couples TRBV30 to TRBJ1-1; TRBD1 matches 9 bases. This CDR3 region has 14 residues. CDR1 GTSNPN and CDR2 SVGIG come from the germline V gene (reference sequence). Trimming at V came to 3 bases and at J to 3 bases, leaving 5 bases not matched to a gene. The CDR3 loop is CAWRTGGSDTEAFF. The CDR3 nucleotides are TGTGCCTGGAGGACAGGGGGTAGTGACACTGAAGCTTTCTTT.

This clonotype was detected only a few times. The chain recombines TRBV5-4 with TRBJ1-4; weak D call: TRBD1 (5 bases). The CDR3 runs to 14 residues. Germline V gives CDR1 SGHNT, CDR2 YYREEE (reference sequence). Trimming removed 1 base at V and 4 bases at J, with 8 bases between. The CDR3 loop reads CASSLTGDNEKLFF. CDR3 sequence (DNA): TGTGCCAGCAGCTTGACAGGAGATAATGAAAAACTGTTTTTT.

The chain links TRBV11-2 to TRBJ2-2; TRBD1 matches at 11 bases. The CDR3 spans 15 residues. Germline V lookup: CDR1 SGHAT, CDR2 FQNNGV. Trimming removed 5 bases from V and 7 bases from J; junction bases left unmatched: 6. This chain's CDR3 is CASSPGQGAIGELFF. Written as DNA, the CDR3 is TGTGCCAGCAGCCCTGGACAGGGGGCTATCGGGGAGCTGTTTTTT. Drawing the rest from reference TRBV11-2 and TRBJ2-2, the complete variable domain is EAGVAQSPRYKIIEKRQSVAFWCNPISGHATLYWYQQILGQGPKLLIQFQNNGVVDDSQLPKDRFSAERLKGVDSTLKIQPAKLEDSAVYLCASSPGQGAIGELFFGEGSRLTVL.

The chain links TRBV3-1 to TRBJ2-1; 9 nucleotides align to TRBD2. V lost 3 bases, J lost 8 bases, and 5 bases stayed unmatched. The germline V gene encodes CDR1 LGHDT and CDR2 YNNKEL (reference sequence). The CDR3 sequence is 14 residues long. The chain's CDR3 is CASSQRGGLDEQFF. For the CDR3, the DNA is TGTGCCAGCAGCCAGCGGGGGGGCCTCGATGAGCAGTTCTTC.

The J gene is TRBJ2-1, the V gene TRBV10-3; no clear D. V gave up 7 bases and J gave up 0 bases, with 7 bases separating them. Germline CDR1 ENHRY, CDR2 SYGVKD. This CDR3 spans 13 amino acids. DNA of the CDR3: TGTGCCATCACGGCTAGCTCCTACAATGAGCAGTTCTTC. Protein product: CAITASSYNEQFF.

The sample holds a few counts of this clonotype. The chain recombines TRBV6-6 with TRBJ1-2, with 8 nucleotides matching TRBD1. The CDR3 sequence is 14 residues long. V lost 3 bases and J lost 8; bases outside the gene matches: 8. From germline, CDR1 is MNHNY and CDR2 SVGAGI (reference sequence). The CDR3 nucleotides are TGTGCCAGCAGTTATGCCGGACAGGGTCGGGGCTACACCTTC. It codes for CASSYAGQGRGYTF.

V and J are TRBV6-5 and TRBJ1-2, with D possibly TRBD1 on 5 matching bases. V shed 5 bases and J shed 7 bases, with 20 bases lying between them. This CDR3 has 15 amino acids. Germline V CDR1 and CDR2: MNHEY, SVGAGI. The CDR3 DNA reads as TGTGCCAGCAGTCTAACAGGCCCCCGCATCGGTGGCTACACCTTC. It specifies CASSLTGPRIGGYTF.

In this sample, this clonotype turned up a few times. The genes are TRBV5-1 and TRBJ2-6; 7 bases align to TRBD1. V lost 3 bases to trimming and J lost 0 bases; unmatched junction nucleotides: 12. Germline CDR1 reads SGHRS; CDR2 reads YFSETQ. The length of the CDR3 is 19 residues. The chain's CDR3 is CASSSMTGFDLSGANVLTF. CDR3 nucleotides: TGCGCCAGCAGCTCTATGACAGGGTTCGACCTCTCTGGGGCCAACGTCCTGACTTTC.

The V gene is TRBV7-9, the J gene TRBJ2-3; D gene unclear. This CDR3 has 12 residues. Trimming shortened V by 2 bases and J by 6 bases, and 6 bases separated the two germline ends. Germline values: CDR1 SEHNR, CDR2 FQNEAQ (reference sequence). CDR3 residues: CASSLKPDTQYF. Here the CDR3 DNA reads TGTGCCAGCAGCTTAAAGCCCGATACGCAGTATTTT.

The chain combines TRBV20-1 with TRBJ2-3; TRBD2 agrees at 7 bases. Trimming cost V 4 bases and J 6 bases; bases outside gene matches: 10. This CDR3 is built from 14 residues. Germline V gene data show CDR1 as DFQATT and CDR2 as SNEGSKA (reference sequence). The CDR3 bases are TGCAGTGCTACCCCGACTACTAGCGCGGATACGCAGTATTTT. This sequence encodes CSATPTTSADTQYF.

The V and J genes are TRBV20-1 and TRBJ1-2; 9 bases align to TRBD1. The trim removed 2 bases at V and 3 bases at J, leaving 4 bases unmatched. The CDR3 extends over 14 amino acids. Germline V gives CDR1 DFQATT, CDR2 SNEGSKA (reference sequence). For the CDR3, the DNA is TGCAGTGCTAGATCGGGACAGGGAGACTATGGCTACACCTTC. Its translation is CSARSGQGDYGYTF.

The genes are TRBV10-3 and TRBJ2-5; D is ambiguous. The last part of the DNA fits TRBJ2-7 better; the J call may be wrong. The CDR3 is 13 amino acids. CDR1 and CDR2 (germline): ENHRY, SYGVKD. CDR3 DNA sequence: TGTGCCATCATGCGAGATCCCTCCTACGAGCAGTACGTC. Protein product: CAIMRDPSYEQYV.